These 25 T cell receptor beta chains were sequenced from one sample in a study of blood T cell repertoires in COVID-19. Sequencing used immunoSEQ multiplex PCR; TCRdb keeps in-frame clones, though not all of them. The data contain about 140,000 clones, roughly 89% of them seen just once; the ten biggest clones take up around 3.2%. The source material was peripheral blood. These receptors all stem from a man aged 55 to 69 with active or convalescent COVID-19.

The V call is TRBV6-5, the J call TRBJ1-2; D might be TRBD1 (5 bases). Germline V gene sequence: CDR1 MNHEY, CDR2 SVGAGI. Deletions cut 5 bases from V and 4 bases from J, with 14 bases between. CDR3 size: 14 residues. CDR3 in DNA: TGTGCCAGCAGTCGACGGGACGGGGGCTATGGCTACACCTTC. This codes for CASSRRDGGYGYTF.

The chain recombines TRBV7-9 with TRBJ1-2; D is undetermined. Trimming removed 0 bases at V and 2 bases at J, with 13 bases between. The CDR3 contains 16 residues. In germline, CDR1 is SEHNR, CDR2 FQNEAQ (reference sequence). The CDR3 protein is CASSLAGVRRNYGYTF. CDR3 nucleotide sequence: TGTGCCAGCAGCTTAGCTGGTGTCAGAAGAAACTATGGCTACACCTTC.

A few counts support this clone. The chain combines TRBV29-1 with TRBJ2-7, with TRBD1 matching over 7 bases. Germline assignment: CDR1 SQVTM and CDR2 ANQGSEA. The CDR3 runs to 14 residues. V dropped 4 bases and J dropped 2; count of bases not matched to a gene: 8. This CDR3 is CSVAAGTVPYEQYF. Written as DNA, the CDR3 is TGCAGCGTTGCCGCCGGGACAGTCCCCTACGAGCAGTACTTC.

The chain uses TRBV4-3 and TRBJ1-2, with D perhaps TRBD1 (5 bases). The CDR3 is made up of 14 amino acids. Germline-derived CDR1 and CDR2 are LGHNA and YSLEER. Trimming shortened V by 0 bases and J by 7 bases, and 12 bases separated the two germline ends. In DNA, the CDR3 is TGCGCCAGCAGCCAAGAGACAGAGACCGGTGGCTACACCTTC. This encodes CASSQETETGGYTF.

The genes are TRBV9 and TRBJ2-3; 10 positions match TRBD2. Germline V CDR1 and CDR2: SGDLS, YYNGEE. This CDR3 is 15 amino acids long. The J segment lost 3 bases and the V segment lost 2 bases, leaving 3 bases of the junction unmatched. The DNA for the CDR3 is TGTGCCAGCAGCGTTGCTAGCGGGAGAACAGATACGCAGTATTTT. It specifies CASSVASGRTDTQYF.

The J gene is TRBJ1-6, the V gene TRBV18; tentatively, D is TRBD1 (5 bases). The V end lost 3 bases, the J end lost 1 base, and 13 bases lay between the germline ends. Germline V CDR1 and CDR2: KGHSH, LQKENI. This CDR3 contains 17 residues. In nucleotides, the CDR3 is TGTGCCAGCTCACCGGGGCAAGCGAGATCCTATAATTCACCCCTCCACTTT. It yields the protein CASSPGQARSYNSPLHF.

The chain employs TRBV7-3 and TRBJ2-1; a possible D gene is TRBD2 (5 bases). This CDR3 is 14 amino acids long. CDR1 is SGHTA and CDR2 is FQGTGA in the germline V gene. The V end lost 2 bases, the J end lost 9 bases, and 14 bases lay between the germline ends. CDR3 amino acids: CASSLDSIGSEQFF. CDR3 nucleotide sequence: TGTGCCAGCAGCTTAGATAGTATAGGGAGTGAGCAGTTCTTC.

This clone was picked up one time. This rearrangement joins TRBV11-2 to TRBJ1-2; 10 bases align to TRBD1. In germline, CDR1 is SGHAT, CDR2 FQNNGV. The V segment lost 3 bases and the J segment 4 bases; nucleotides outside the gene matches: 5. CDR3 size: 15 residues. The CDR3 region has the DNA TGTGCCAGCAGCTTCCACCGGGACAGGGGCTATGGCTACACCTTC. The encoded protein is CASSFHRDRGYGYTF.

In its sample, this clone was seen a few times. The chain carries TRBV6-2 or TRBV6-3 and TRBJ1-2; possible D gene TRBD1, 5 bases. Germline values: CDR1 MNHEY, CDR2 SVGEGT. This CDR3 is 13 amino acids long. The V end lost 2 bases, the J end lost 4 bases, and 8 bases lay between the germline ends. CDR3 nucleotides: TGTGCCAGCAGTTACAGGGGAGGCTATGGCTACACCTTC. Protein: CASSYRGGYGYTF.

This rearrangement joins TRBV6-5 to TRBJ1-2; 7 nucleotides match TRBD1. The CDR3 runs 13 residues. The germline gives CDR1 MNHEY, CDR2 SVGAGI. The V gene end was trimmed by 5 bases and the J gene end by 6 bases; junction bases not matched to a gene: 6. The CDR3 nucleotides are TGTGCCAGCAGTCGACAGGGAGCGGATGGCTACACCTTC. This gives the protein CASSRQGADGYTF.

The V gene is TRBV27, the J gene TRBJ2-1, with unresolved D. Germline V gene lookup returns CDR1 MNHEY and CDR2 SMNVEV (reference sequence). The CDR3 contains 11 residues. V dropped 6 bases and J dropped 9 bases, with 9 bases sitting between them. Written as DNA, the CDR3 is TGTGCCAGCAGGTCCGCTAGTGAGCAGTTCTTC. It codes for CASRSASEQFF.

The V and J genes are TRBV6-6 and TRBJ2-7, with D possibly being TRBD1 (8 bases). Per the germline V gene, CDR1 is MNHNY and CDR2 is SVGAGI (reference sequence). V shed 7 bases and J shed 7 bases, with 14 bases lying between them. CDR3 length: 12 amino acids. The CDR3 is CASKLQGGEQYF. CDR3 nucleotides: TGTGCCAGCAAGCTACAGGGGGGGGAGCAGTACTTC.

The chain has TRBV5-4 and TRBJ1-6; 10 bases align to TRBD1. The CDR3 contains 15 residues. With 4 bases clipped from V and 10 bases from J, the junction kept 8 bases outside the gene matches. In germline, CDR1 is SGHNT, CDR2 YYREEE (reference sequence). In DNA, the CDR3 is TGTGCCAGCAGCCTAGGACAGGGGGAACGATCACCCCTCCACTTT. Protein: CASSLGQGERSPLHF.

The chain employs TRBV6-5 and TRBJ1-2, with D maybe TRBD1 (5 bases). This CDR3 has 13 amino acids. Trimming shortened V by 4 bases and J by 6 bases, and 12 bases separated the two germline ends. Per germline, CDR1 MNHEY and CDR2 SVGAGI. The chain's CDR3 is CASSFQGGDGYTF. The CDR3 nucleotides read TGTGCCAGCAGTTTTCAGGGAGGGGATGGCTACACCTTC.

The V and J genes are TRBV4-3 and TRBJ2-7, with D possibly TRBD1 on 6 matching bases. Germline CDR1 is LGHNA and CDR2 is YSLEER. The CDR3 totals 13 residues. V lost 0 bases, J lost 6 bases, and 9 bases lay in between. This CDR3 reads CASSQELRGEQYF. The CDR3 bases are TGCGCCAGCAGCCAAGAACTCAGGGGCGAGCAGTACTTC.

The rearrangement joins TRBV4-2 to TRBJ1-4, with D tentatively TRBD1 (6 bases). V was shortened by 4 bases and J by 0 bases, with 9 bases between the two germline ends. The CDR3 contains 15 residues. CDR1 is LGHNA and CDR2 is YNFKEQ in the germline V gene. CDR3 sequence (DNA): TGTGCCAGCAGCCGACAGGCCACAACTAATGAAAAACTGTTTTTT. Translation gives CASSRQATTNEKLFF.

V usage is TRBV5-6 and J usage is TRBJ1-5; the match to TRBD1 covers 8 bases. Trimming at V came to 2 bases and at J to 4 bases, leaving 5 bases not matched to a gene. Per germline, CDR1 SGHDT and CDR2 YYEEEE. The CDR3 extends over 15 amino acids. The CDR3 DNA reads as TGTGCCAGCAGCTTTCGGGACAGGCTTAATCAGCCCCAGCATTTT. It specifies CASSFRDRLNQPQHF.

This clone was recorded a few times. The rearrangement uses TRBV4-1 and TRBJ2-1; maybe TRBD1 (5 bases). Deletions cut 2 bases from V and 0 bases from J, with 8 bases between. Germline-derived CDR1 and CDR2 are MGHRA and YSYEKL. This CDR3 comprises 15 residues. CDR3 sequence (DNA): TGCGCCAGCAGCCAAACAGGTAGCTCCTACAATGAGCAGTTCTTC. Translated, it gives CASSQTGSSYNEQFF.

The CDR3 loop is CASSPGVTSTDTQYF. The CDR3 coding sequence is TGTGCCAGCAGCCCGGGAGTTACTAGCACAGATACGCAGTATTTT. The chain recombines TRBV5-4 with TRBJ2-3; the D gene is possibly TRBD2 (6 bases). The CDR3 has 15 residues. Germline V gene data show CDR1 as SGHNT and CDR2 as YYREEE (reference sequence). Trimming cost V 4 bases and J 0 bases, with 12 bases left between them. Full variable domain (rest looked up from reference TRBV5-4 and TRBJ2-3): ETGVTQSPTHLIKTRGQQVTLRCSSQSGHNTVSWYQQALGQGPQFIFQYYREEENGRGNFPPRFSGLQFPNYSSELNVNALELDDSALYLCASSPGVTSTDTQYFGPGTRLTVL.

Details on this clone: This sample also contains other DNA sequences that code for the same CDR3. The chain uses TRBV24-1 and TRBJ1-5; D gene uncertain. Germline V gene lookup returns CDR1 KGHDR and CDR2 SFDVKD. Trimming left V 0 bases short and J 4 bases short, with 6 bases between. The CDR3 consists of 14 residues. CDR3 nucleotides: TGTGCCACCAGTGATTTGGGGAGGAATCAGCCCCAGCATTTT. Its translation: CATSDLGRNQPQHF.

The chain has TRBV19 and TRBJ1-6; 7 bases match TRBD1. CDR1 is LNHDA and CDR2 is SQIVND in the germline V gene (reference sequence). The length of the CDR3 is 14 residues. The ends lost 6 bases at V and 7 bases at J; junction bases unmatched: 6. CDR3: CASSQGGQNSPLHF. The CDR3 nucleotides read TGTGCCAGTAGCCAAGGGGGCCAGAATTCACCCCTCCACTTT.

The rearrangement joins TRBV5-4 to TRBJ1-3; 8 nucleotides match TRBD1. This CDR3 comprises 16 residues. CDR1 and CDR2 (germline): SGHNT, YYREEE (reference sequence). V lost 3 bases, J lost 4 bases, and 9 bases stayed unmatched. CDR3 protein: CASSSTGGQVGNTIYF. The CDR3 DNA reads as TGTGCCAGCAGCTCCACAGGGGGACAAGTGGGAAACACCATATATTTT.

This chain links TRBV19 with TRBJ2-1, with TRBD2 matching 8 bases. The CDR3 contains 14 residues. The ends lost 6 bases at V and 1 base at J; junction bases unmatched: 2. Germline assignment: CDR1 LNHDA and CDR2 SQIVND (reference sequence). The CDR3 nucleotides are TGTGCCAGTAGACGGGGGGGTTCCTACAATGAGCAGTTCTTC. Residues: CASRRGGSYNEQFF.

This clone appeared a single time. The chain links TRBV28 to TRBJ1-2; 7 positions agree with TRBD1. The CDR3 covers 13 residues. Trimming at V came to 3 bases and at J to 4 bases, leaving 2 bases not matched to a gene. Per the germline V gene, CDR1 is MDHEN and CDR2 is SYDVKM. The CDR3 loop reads CASSLGQSYGYTF. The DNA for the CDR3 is TGTGCCAGCAGTTTGGGACAGAGCTATGGCTACACCTTC.

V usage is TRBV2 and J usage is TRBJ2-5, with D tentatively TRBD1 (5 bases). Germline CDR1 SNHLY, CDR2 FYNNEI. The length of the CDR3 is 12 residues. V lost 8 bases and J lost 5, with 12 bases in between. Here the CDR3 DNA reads TGTGCCAGCGGACAAGCCGGGGAGACCCAGTACTTC. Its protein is CASGQAGETQYF.